The subject of this entry is one T cell receptor (beta chain). This clone showed up just a few times. The antigen this receptor binds is unknown. No base-level quality is on record; no much larger clone is a single base apart. From its cysteine to its phenylalanine, the CDR3 spans 13 amino acids. Only the CDR3 portion is preserved as DNA: 39 bases, with reading frame beginning at the first base. V and J are trimmed by 4 bases and 11 bases, and the gene matches miss 8 bases of the junction. TCRbeta CDR3 regions were amplified from genomic DNA using the immunoSEQ Assay, a bias-controlled multiplex PCR. As for the original processing: Within the assay, amplification of reference gene primers was used to estimate how many nucleated cells each sample contained. To quantify the absolute abundance of each unique TCRbeta CDR3 rearrangement, sequence reads were collapsed and filtered. For each sample, productive Simpson clonality was calculated as the square root of Simpson's diversity index over productive rearrangements. TCRdb mirrors the immuneACCESS table, restricted to in-frame sequences. Some clones are absent from its copies; in checked studies, under half trace to an unresolved V gene, and the reason for the others is unknown. V and J calls and clone size come straight from that table; D and trimming were deduced from the DNA. Recorded for this sample are over 65,000 clones; roughly 88% of them occurred a single time. The top ten clonotypes cover 25% to 35% of the sample.

Collaborating institutions collected whole blood in K2EDTA tubes following their own protocols. For TCRbeta analysis, collaborators shipped samples in one of three forms: frozen whole blood, isolated PBMCs, or DNA extracted from either of those sample types. These data come from a study of blood T cell repertoires in COVID-19 (dated by TCRdb to the early 2020s). About the full investigation: Collaborator samples came from the United States, Italy and Spain and covered acute and convalescent phases of COVID-19. The sample metadata nearly always contained a de-identified subject ID, COVID-19 status, age in years and sex. The prospective study material was composed of cDNA or gDNA derived from T cells, B-cell-depleted T cells, or PBMCs. Where HLA class I and class II types were available, the types were taken from metadata supplied by the sample provider, not from assay-based typing. The samples were drawn from two sources: the first 160 participants of the ongoing ImmuneRACE study, and 1,254 subjects contributed by 6 global collaborators. The dataset comprised deeply sampled blood TCRbeta repertoires from subjects exposed to, actively infected with, or recovered from COVID-19. The repertoires were made available in a free public database intended to serve as a resource for research on the immune response to SARS-CoV-2.

On the study overall, not on this receptor specifically: The amount of clinical and demographic metadata varied by source and participant and was provided uncurated.

The sample comprised peripheral blood. This sequence was found in a man aged 50-60 years with active or convalescent COVID-19. This receptor chain uses TRBV12-3 or TRBV12-4 and TRBJ1-1, and 9 bases in between align with TRBD1. The nucleotides are TGTGCCAGCAGTTCGACAGGGGGACATCGCGCTTTCTTT. Its amino acids are CASSSTGGHRAFF.